The sequence of this T cell receptor beta chain was determined in a study of blood T cell repertoires in COVID-19. Study at large: Whether acute or convalescent, the COVID-19 samples came from the United States, Italy and Spain.

The CDR3 consists of 15 residues. Losses at the gene ends were 5 bases for V and 7 bases for J; bases not matched to a gene: 12. Per germline, CDR1 SEHNR and CDR2 FQNEAQ (reference sequence). How the authors handled the data: Amplification of reference gene primers provided the estimated nucleated cell counts. The data were produced by immunoSEQ multiplex PCR, yet TCRdb's version contains in-frame clones alone and is incomplete. The V and J calls and clone size are taken from that table; D and trimming were inferred from the DNA. The table records 120,000 to 150,000 clones, roughly four fifths of them present only once.

The sequenced material came from peripheral blood. The chain couples TRBV7-9 to TRBJ2-7; TRBD1 agrees at 9 bases. This receptor was taken from a human donor with acute or convalescent COVID-19. The donor label of this sample is uncertain. This CDR3 reads CASSIGGQGDREQYF. CDR3 coding DNA: TGTGCCAGCAGCATCGGGGGACAGGGTGATAGGGAGCAGTACTTC. Using reference TRBV7-9 and TRBJ2-7 for the parts outside the CDR3, the full variable domain is DTGVSQNPRHKITKRGQNVTFRCDPISEHNRLYWYRQTLGQGPEFLTYFQNEAQLEKSRLLSDRFSAERPKGSFSTLEIQRTEQGDSAMYLCASSIGGQGDREQYFGPGTRLTVT.